The 7 T cell receptor beta chains presented below share a single source sample, sequenced in a study of Tregs in tolerant kidney transplant recipients. Mixed chimerism was transient after nonmyeloablative marrow transplants from related graft donors. The data were produced by immunoSEQ multiplex PCR, yet TCRdb's version contains in-frame clones alone and is incomplete. The sample has 65,000 to 85,000 clones; roughly 90% are singletons. Sequenced material: CD4+ T cells from blood (PBMCs), taken 24 months after the transplant. These receptors came from a human patient who received a combined kidney and bone marrow transplant. Among the T cells, some may be from the graft donor.

Concerning this clone: The sample carries other DNA sequences with the same CDR3. The V and J genes are TRBV6-5 and TRBJ1-1; D is unclear. The germline gives CDR1 MNHEY, CDR2 SVGAGI. V lost 2 bases and J 7 bases, leaving 14 bases between the germline ends. The CDR3 length is 14 residues. The CDR3 reads CASSYSPFRSEAFF. The CDR3, as DNA: TGTGCCAGCAGTTACAGCCCATTCCGTAGTGAAGCTTTCTTT.

On this clone itself: An end of the junction does not agree with germline; a read error may underlie this. The rearrangement joins TRBV7-9 to TRBJ2-5; 10 bases are shared with TRBD2. Germline V CDR1 and CDR2: SEHNR, FQNEAQ (reference sequence). The CDR3 length is 14 residues. The chain's CDR3 is CASSLAGVWETQYF. CDR3 sequence (DNA): TGTGCCAGCAGCCTAGCGGGAGTGTGGGAGACCCAGTACTTC.

The chain joins TRBV12-5 to TRBJ2-5; 11 nucleotides agree with TRBD2. The J segment lost 4 bases and the V segment lost 6 bases, leaving 7 bases of the junction unmatched. The germline V gene has CDR1 LGHNT and CDR2 FRNRAP. This CDR3 is built from 15 residues. CDR3 protein: CASGPGLAGGETQYF. The CDR3 DNA sequence: TGTGCTAGTGGCCCCGGACTAGCGGGCGGAGAGACCCAGTACTTC. The full variable domain, in which reference TRBV12-5 and TRBJ2-5 provide the parts outside the CDR3, is DARVTQTPRHKVTEMGQEVTMRCQPILGHNTVFWYRQTMMQGLELLAYFRNRAPLDDSGMPKDRFSAEMPDATLATLKIQPSEPRDSAVYFCASGPGLAGGETQYFGPGTRLLVL.

The chain has TRBV27 and TRBJ2-3, with TRBD1 identical over 7 bases. Trimming at V came to 6 bases and at J to 1 base, leaving 16 bases not matched to a gene. The length of the CDR3 is 18 residues. Germline CDR1 is MNHEY and CDR2 is SMNVEV (reference sequence). The CDR3 DNA follows: TGTGCCAGCAGGTTACGGGCTCGACAGGGCTCGGGCACAGATACGCAGTATTTT. It yields the protein CASRLRARQGSGTDTQYF.

This clone appeared once. The chain carries TRBV6-6 and TRBJ2-7; TRBD2 matches at 8 bases. This CDR3 contains 15 residues. Per germline, CDR1 MNHNY and CDR2 SVGAGI (reference sequence). V was pared by 5 bases and J by 3 bases, with 9 bases of the junction left unmatched. CDR3 DNA sequence: TGTGCCAGCAGTGCAGCTCTAGCGGGCCTCTACGAGCAGTACTTC. Translating gives CASSAALAGLYEQYF.

The chain is built from TRBV18 and TRBJ1-3; 8 nucleotides line up with TRBD1. V shed 4 bases, J shed 5 bases, and the junction held 7 bases outside the gene matches. Germline V gene data show CDR1 as KGHSH and CDR2 as LQKENI. The CDR3 totals 15 residues. This CDR3 reads CASSLGQGRRNTIYF. CDR3 sequence (DNA): TGTGCCAGCTCACTCGGACAGGGACGACGAAACACCATATATTTT.

The genes are TRBV19 and TRBJ1-4; TRBD1 agrees at 7 bases. Germline V gene lookup returns CDR1 LNHDA and CDR2 SQIVND (reference sequence). V trimming: 4 bases; J trimming: 7 bases; junction bases outside the gene matches: 12. The CDR3 totals 16 residues. In DNA, the CDR3 is TGTGCCAGTAGTACCTTTACACAGGGGAAGGGTGAAAAACTGTTTTTT. It specifies CASSTFTQGKGEKLFF.